A selection of T cell receptor beta chains follows, all from one sample in a study of T cells after yellow fever vaccination. TCRdb reprocessed the 5' RACE reads with MiXCR, giving one entry per CDR3 protein. The sample has 450,000 to 650,000 distinct CDR3 sequences, roughly a fifth seen once. The material was PBMCs, obtained approximately 20 days after the first yellow fever vaccination. These receptor sequences come from a man between 18 and 35 years old who received the YFV17D yellow fever vaccine. Each CDR3 is given with its conserved first and last residue. D genes are given only for firm matches. Clone size is not always given. Where it is, it says once, few, many or a class for expanded clones.

v_gene: TRBV20-1; j_gene: TRBJ2-7; d_gene: NA; abundance: few; CDR3aa: CSASSTGHEQYF; CDR3nt: TGCAGTGCTAGTAGCACAGGGCACGAGCAGTACTTC
v_gene: TRBV27; j_gene: TRBJ2-5; d_gene: TRBD1; abundance: many; CDR3aa: CASSLGDSRETQYF; CDR3nt: TGTGCCAGCAGTTTAGGGGACAGCCGAGAGACCCAGTACTTC
v_gene: TRBV12-3/TRBV12-4; j_gene: TRBJ2-5; d_gene: TRBD2; abundance: few; CDR3aa: CASSPPLGEGETQYF; CDR3nt: TGTGCCAGCAGCCCGCCCTTGGGGGAGGGAGAGACCCAGTACTTC
v_gene: TRBV6-5; j_gene: TRBJ2-5; d_gene: NA; abundance: few; CDR3aa: CASSYSLFSVKAETQYF; CDR3nt: TGTGCCAGCAGTTACTCTTTATTCTCTGTTAAGGCTGAGACCCAGTACTTC
v_gene: TRBV3-1; j_gene: TRBJ2-5; d_gene: TRBD2; abundance: NA; CDR3aa: CASSQGLAGGVETQYF; CDR3nt: TGTGCCAGCAGCCAAGGTCTAGCGGGGGGTGTCGAGACCCAGTACTTC
v_gene: TRBV24-1; j_gene: TRBJ2-1; d_gene: NA; abundance: few; CDR3aa: CATSDPTGYNEQFF; CDR3nt: TGTGCCACCAGTGATCCGACTGGGTACAATGAGCAGTTCTTC
v_gene: TRBV5-1; j_gene: TRBJ2-7; d_gene: NA; abundance: many; CDR3aa: CASSLWSKIDEQYF; CDR3nt: TGCGCCAGCAGCTTGTGGTCCAAGATTGACGAGCAGTACTTC
v_gene: TRBV12-5; j_gene: TRBJ1-1; d_gene: NA; abundance: NA; CDR3aa: CASGLVLGNTEAFF; CDR3nt: TGTGCTAGTGGTTTGGTTTTAGGGAACACTGAAGCTTTCTTT
v_gene: TRBV5-1; j_gene: TRBJ2-7; d_gene: NA; abundance: NA; CDR3aa: CASSLASYYEQYF; CDR3nt: TGCGCCAGCAGCTTGGCCAGCTACTACGAGCAGTACTTC
v_gene: TRBV3-1; j_gene: TRBJ1-1; d_gene: NA; abundance: NA; CDR3aa: CASSQVNRAAPEAFF; CDR3nt: TGTGCCAGCAGCCAAGTCAACCGGGCCGCCCCTGAAGCTTTCTTT
v_gene: TRBV4-3; j_gene: TRBJ2-1; d_gene: TRBD2; abundance: few; CDR3aa: CASSQEVSGGLTYNEQFF; CDR3nt: TGCGCCAGCAGCCAAGAGGTCAGCGGGGGCTTAACCTACAATGAGCAGTTCTTC
v_gene: TRBV12-3/TRBV12-4; j_gene: TRBJ1-1; d_gene: NA; abundance: few; CDR3aa: CASSFGGGPRTEAFF; CDR3nt: TGTGCCAGCAGTTTTGGAGGGGGTCCCCGCACTGAAGCTTTCTTT
v_gene: TRBV12-3/TRBV12-4; j_gene: TRBJ2-3; d_gene: TRBD2; abundance: few; CDR3aa: CASSLELAGPRDTQYF; CDR3nt: TGTGCCAGCAGTTTGGAGCTAGCGGGGCCCCGCGATACGCAGTATTTT
v_gene: TRBV3-1; j_gene: TRBJ1-4; d_gene: NA; abundance: NA; CDR3aa: CASSLGWQGVLLGIMFF; CDR3nt: TGTGCCAGCAGCCTTGGATGGCAGGGAGTCCTTTTGGGTATAATGTTTTTT
v_gene: TRBV24-1; j_gene: TRBJ2-3; d_gene: TRBD2; abundance: NA; CDR3aa: CATRGDLRDTQYF; CDR3nt: TGTGCCACCCGGGGGGATCTTCGAGATACGCAGTATTTT
v_gene: TRBV29-1; j_gene: TRBJ1-2; d_gene: TRBD1; abundance: NA; CDR3aa: CSVRQGEGGYTF; CDR3nt: TGCAGCGTCCGACAGGGGGAAGGTGGCTACACCTTC
v_gene: TRBV12-3/TRBV12-4; j_gene: TRBJ2-2; d_gene: NA; abundance: NA; CDR3aa: CASSYWPGGPHTGELFF; CDR3nt: TGTGCCAGCAGTTACTGGCCCGGGGGACCTCACACCGGGGAGCTGTTTTTT
v_gene: TRBV12-3/TRBV12-4; j_gene: TRBJ2-1; d_gene: NA; abundance: few; CDR3aa: CASSYTGNSYNEQFF; CDR3nt: TGTGCCAGCAGTTACACCGGGAACTCCTACAATGAGCAGTTCTTC
v_gene: TRBV18; j_gene: TRBJ1-1; d_gene: TRBD1; abundance: NA; CDR3aa: CASSPSSPGTGGTEAFF; CDR3nt: TGTGCCAGCTCACCGTCGTCCCCCGGGACAGGGGGCACTGAAGCTTTCTTT
v_gene: TRBV12-3/TRBV12-4; j_gene: TRBJ2-3; d_gene: TRBD2; abundance: many; CDR3aa: CASSLIAGGTDTQYF; CDR3nt: TGTGCCAGCAGTTTAATAGCGGGGGGCACAGATACGCAGTATTTT
v_gene: TRBV15; j_gene: TRBJ2-1; d_gene: NA; abundance: few; CDR3aa: CATSREVRALCFF; CDR3nt: TGTGCCACCAGCAGAGAGGTCCGAGCCCTTTGTTTCTTC
v_gene: TRBV5-1; j_gene: TRBJ2-1; d_gene: TRBD1; abundance: NA; CDR3aa: CATTEGGGTGLYNEQFF; CDR3nt: TGCGCCACCACAGAGGGGGGCGGGACAGGGCTCTACAATGAGCAGTTCTTC
v_gene: TRBV19; j_gene: TRBJ2-2; d_gene: NA; abundance: NA; CDR3aa: CATARTANTGELFF; CDR3nt: TGTGCCACAGCGAGGACAGCTAACACCGGGGAGCTGTTTTTT
v_gene: TRBV7-2; j_gene: TRBJ1-4; d_gene: NA; abundance: many; CDR3aa: CASNEGTSGEKLFF; CDR3nt: TGTGCCAGCAACGAAGGGACCTCAGGGGAAAAACTGTTTTTT
v_gene: TRBV6-1; j_gene: TRBJ2-1; d_gene: NA; abundance: NA; CDR3aa: CASSEWTEGYNEQFF; CDR3nt: TGTGCCAGCAGTGAATGGACAGAAGGATACAATGAGCAGTTCTTC
v_gene: TRBV11-2; j_gene: TRBJ2-1; d_gene: TRBD1; abundance: NA; CDR3aa: CASSLLPAVGTGGTNEQFF; CDR3nt: TGTGCCAGCAGCCTACTTCCGGCGGTCGGGACAGGGGGAACCAATGAGCAGTTCTTC
v_gene: TRBV5-1; j_gene: TRBJ2-1; d_gene: NA; abundance: NA; CDR3aa: CASSLADQGGGNEQFF; CDR3nt: TGCGCCAGCAGCTTGGCCGATCAGGGGGGAGGGAATGAGCAGTTCTTC
v_gene: TRBV7-9; j_gene: TRBJ2-1; d_gene: TRBD2; abundance: few; CDR3aa: CASSLAWTRTYNEQFF; CDR3nt: TGTGCCAGCAGCTTAGCGTGGACTAGGACCTACAATGAGCAGTTCTTC
v_gene: TRBV18; j_gene: TRBJ1-1; d_gene: NA; abundance: NA; CDR3aa: CASRGYRSEDTEAFF; CDR3nt: TGTGCCAGCCGAGGTTATCGCTCCGAGGACACTGAAGCTTTCTTT
v_gene: TRBV6-5; j_gene: TRBJ1-1; d_gene: TRBD1; abundance: few; CDR3aa: CASSSPFIPGGSNTEAFF; CDR3nt: TGTGCCAGCAGTTCCCCATTTATTCCAGGGGGCTCGAACACTGAAGCTTTCTTT
v_gene: TRBV2; j_gene: TRBJ1-6; d_gene: NA; abundance: NA; CDR3aa: CASSVVNSPLHF; CDR3nt: TGTGCCAGCAGTGTCGTGAATTCACCCCTCCACTTT
v_gene: TRBV4-1; j_gene: TRBJ1-1; d_gene: NA; abundance: NA; CDR3aa: CASSHIQGAEAFF; CDR3nt: TGCGCCAGCAGCCATATACAGGGAGCTGAAGCTTTCTTT
v_gene: TRBV9; j_gene: TRBJ2-6; d_gene: NA; abundance: once; CDR3aa: CASSVTGGPSGANVLTF; CDR3nt: TGTGCCAGCAGCGTAACCGGGGGGCCCTCTGGGGCCAACGTCCTGACTTTC
v_gene: TRBV4-1; j_gene: TRBJ2-7; d_gene: NA; abundance: few; CDR3aa: CASSAVGRDSYEQYF; CDR3nt: TGCGCCAGCAGCGCCGTAGGGCGAGATTCCTACGAGCAGTACTTC
v_gene: TRBV27; j_gene: TRBJ2-7; d_gene: NA; abundance: few; CDR3aa: CASSFVPGSSYEQYF; CDR3nt: TGTGCCAGCAGTTTCGTTCCCGGTAGCTCCTACGAGCAGTACTTC
v_gene: TRBV27; j_gene: TRBJ1-1; d_gene: NA; abundance: few; CDR3aa: CASSASTGITEAFF; CDR3nt: TGTGCCAGCAGTGCCTCCACGGGGATCACTGAAGCTTTCTTT
v_gene: TRBV12-3/TRBV12-4; j_gene: TRBJ1-6; d_gene: NA; abundance: NA; CDR3aa: CASSSSMGWNSPLHF; CDR3nt: TGTGCCAGCAGTTCCTCGATGGGGTGGAATTCACCCCTCCACTTT
v_gene: TRBV7-2; j_gene: TRBJ2-5; d_gene: NA; abundance: NA; CDR3aa: CASSLVQQETQYF; CDR3nt: TGTGCCAGCAGCTTAGTACAGCAAGAGACCCAGTACTTC
v_gene: TRBV6-2/TRBV6-3; j_gene: TRBJ1-1; d_gene: NA; abundance: NA; CDR3aa: CASSYSPLRDTEAFF; CDR3nt: TGTGCCAGCAGTTACTCCCCGCTTCGGGATACTGAAGCTTTCTTT
v_gene: TRBV6-5; j_gene: TRBJ1-5; d_gene: NA; abundance: few; CDR3aa: CASGRAGQPQHF; CDR3nt: TGTGCCAGCGGCAGGGCCGGTCAGCCCCAGCATTTT
v_gene: TRBV7-2; j_gene: TRBJ2-1; d_gene: TRBD1; abundance: few; CDR3aa: CASRLSGTGPYNEQFF; CDR3nt: TGTGCCAGCAGACTTTCCGGGACAGGGCCCTACAATGAGCAGTTCTTC
v_gene: TRBV4-3; j_gene: TRBJ1-1; d_gene: NA; abundance: NA; CDR3aa: CASSQYVGRKNTEAFF; CDR3nt: TGCGCCAGCAGCCAATACGTGGGGCGAAAGAACACTGAAGCTTTCTTT
v_gene: TRBV6-1; j_gene: TRBJ2-5; d_gene: NA; abundance: NA; CDR3aa: CASNRQRFEETQYF; CDR3nt: TGTGCCAGCAACAGGCAGCGGTTCGAGGAGACCCAGTACTTC
v_gene: TRBV11-2; j_gene: TRBJ1-1; d_gene: NA; abundance: few; CDR3aa: CASSRDFNTEAFF; CDR3nt: TGTGCCAGCAGCCGAGACTTCAACACTGAAGCTTTCTTT
v_gene: TRBV5-1; j_gene: TRBJ2-1; d_gene: NA; abundance: few; CDR3aa: CASSYGGVYEQFF; CDR3nt: TGCGCCAGCAGCTATGGCGGGGTCTATGAGCAGTTCTTC
v_gene: TRBV10-2; j_gene: TRBJ1-1; d_gene: NA; abundance: NA; CDR3aa: CASSRQRAEAFF; CDR3nt: TGCGCCAGCAGTCGACAACGAGCTGAAGCTTTCTTT
v_gene: TRBV6-5; j_gene: TRBJ1-5; d_gene: NA; abundance: few; CDR3aa: CASSFSTNSNQPQHF; CDR3nt: TGTGCCAGCAGTTTTTCAACGAATAGCAATCAGCCCCAGCATTTT
v_gene: TRBV4-3; j_gene: TRBJ1-2; d_gene: NA; abundance: few; CDR3aa: CASSQDQGQNYGYTF; CDR3nt: TGCGCCAGCAGCCAAGATCAAGGGCAGAACTATGGCTACACCTTC
v_gene: TRBV20-1; j_gene: TRBJ1-4; d_gene: NA; abundance: few; CDR3aa: CSARLPDSQEKLFF; CDR3nt: TGCAGTGCGAGGCTCCCGGACAGTCAAGAAAAACTGTTTTTT
v_gene: TRBV20-1; j_gene: TRBJ2-2; d_gene: NA; abundance: few; CDR3aa: CSARRIGRELFF; CDR3nt: TGCAGTGCTAGGAGAATCGGCCGGGAGCTGTTTTTT
v_gene: TRBV9; j_gene: TRBJ2-1; d_gene: TRBD2; abundance: NA; CDR3aa: CASSVEGGGVWNEQFF; CDR3nt: TGTGCCAGCAGCGTAGAGGGCGGGGGGGTATGGAATGAGCAGTTCTTC
v_gene: TRBV11-2; j_gene: TRBJ2-6; d_gene: TRBD1; abundance: few; CDR3aa: CASSGPGTDISGANVLTF; CDR3nt: TGTGCCAGCAGCGGACCCGGGACAGACATCTCTGGGGCCAACGTCCTGACTTTC
v_gene: TRBV3-1; j_gene: TRBJ1-5; d_gene: NA; abundance: NA; CDR3aa: CASSQAIVRKPQHF; CDR3nt: TGTGCCAGCAGCCAAGCAATCGTCAGGAAGCCCCAGCATTTT
v_gene: TRBV12-5; j_gene: TRBJ2-7; d_gene: TRBD1; abundance: few; CDR3aa: CASGPTGRFYEQYF; CDR3nt: TGTGCTAGTGGCCCGACAGGGCGATTCTACGAGCAGTACTTC
v_gene: TRBV5-1; j_gene: TRBJ2-7; d_gene: NA; abundance: NA; CDR3aa: CASSQSWGFEQYF; CDR3nt: TGCGCCAGCAGCCAATCATGGGGTTTCGAGCAGTACTTC
v_gene: TRBV4-2; j_gene: TRBJ1-2; d_gene: TRBD1; abundance: few; CDR3aa: CASSQEYRGSDYGYTF; CDR3nt: TGTGCCAGCAGCCAAGAGTACAGGGGATCCGACTATGGCTACACCTTC
v_gene: TRBV6-5; j_gene: TRBJ1-1; d_gene: TRBD1; abundance: NA; CDR3aa: CASSYSRQGFTEAFF; CDR3nt: TGTGCCAGCAGTTATTCTCGACAGGGATTCACTGAAGCTTTCTTT
v_gene: TRBV4-3; j_gene: TRBJ2-2; d_gene: NA; abundance: NA; CDR3aa: CASSQERPVQGNTGELFF; CDR3nt: TGCGCCAGCAGCCAAGAACGCCCCGTACAGGGCAACACCGGGGAGCTGTTTTTT
v_gene: TRBV4-1; j_gene: TRBJ1-5; d_gene: TRBD1; abundance: few; CDR3aa: CASSHGTGDLSNQPQHF; CDR3nt: TGCGCCAGCAGCCACGGGACAGGGGACCTTAGCAATCAGCCCCAGCATTTT
v_gene: TRBV6-2/TRBV6-3; j_gene: TRBJ2-3; d_gene: TRBD2; abundance: NA; CDR3aa: CASSYTPGRDTQYF; CDR3nt: TGTGCCAGCAGTTACACGCCCGGGAGGGATACGCAGTATTTT